This T cell receptor (beta chain) was sequenced during a study of cytomegalovirus exposure and HLA in healthy donors. Whole-study findings and limits: Sequencing artifact likely explains a cluster of highly shared sequence variants. According to a later analysis, most TCR beta chains associated with CMV appeared HLA-restricted. Donors belonging to an Asian-associated ancestry cluster reportedly showed fewer N-insertions in productive TCRs than the roughly 670-donor mean, according to what a later analysis found.

The PCR had 60 Vbeta and 13 Jbeta primers. Profiling relied on immunoSEQ multiplex PCR, and the TCRdb table lists in-frame clones only, not all of them. The repertoire includes about 150,000 clones, 65% to 85% of them detected once, and 2.4% sits in the top ten. Likely unrecorded immune exposures existed in these nominally healthy donors. With respect to this clone: Its antigen is unidentified.

V was clipped by 0 bases and J by 1 base, with 9 bases between them. There are 14 residues in the CDR3. CDR1 and CDR2 (germline): GTSNPN, SVGIG (reference sequence). Sample: PBMCs. The V and J genes are TRBV30 and TRBJ1-1; TRBD1 is a possible D gene (6 bases). This TCR was recovered from a male donor in good health and CMV-seronegative. CDR3 DNA sequence: TGTGCCTGGAGTGTAAGGGGACAGAACACTGAAGCTTTCTTT. Amino acids: CAWSVRGQNTEAFF.